The 14 T cell receptor beta chains reported below all come from one sample, sequenced in a study of T cells in women clearing cervical HPV infection. This table comes from immunoSEQ multiplex PCR, and its TCRdb copy is limited to in-frame clones, with some not included. The listing records approximately 15,000 clones. Material for sequencing was blood buffy coat. The source of these receptors is a woman between 18 and 70 years old with a cervical HPV16 infection that either progressed to CIN3+ or cleared (not recorded which).

Concerning this clone itself: The sequence runs out 3 residues before the end of the CDR3; the remainder is reconstructed from the germline J gene. The genes are TRBV7-9 and TRBJ1-2; a possible D gene is TRBD1 (6 bases). The V gene lost 5 bases and the J gene lost 3 bases, with 16 bases spanning the gap. The CDR3 is made up of 15 amino acids. CDR1 is SEHNR and CDR2 is FQNEAQ in the germline V gene (reference sequence). The CDR3 region is CASSVGDTTHYGYTF. CDR3 DNA, as far as it was read: TGTGCCAGCAGCGTAGGGGACACAACGCACTATGGC.

As to this clone: The sequenced fragment ends 3 residues before the CDR3 boundary, so the rest is inferred from the germline J gene. The chain combines TRBV18 with TRBJ1-5; D is unresolved. CDR3 length: 13 residues. V dropped 3 bases and J dropped 7 bases, with 10 bases sitting between them. The germline gives CDR1 KGHSH, CDR2 LQKENI. The DNA read from the CDR3 is TGTGCCAGCTCACCTCAAACAGAGCAGCCC. Protein product: CASSPQTEQP. In full, the CDR3 reads CASSPQTEQPQHF.

Regarding this clone: The read halts 3 residues ahead of the CDR3 end, with the missing end drawn from the germline J gene. The chain combines TRBV7-9 with TRBJ1-1; D not resolved. Germline V CDR1 and CDR2: SEHNR, FQNEAQ (reference sequence). This CDR3 spans 13 amino acids. V was clipped by 1 base and J by 0 bases, with 3 bases between them. CDR3 sequence reads: CASSLVVNTEAFF. Partial CDR3 DNA: TGTGCCAGCAGCTTAGTAGTGAACACTGAA.

The CDR3 region is CASSVAAGPTYNEQFF. The sequenced part of the CDR3 DNA is TGTGCCAGCAGCGTAGCTGCGGGGCCGACATACAATGAG. The chain has TRBV9 and TRBJ2-1, with a weak D call TRBD2 (6 bases). With the read ending 3 residues before the CDR3 end, the germline J gene is used to fill in that end. V was cut by 0 bases and J by 4 bases, with 14 bases left in between. CDR1 SGDLS and CDR2 YYNGEE come from the germline V gene. The CDR3 totals 16 residues.

Comment on this clone: The CDR3 goes on 3 residues after the read ends, and that part is filled in from the germline J gene. V and J are TRBV11-3 and TRBJ2-6, with unresolved D. With 6 bases removed from V and 3 bases from J, the gap between germline ends came to 9 bases. Germline V CDR1 and CDR2: SGHNT, YENEEA. This CDR3 is 14 amino acids long. CDR3 loop: CASRLTGGANVLTF. Incomplete CDR3 DNA: TGTGCCAGCAGATTAACGGGTGGGGCCAACGTC.

This clone is classed as medium-sized by frequency. The CDR3 is cut off 3 residues early in the read; its end comes from the germline J gene. The chain joins TRBV18 to TRBJ2-5, with D perhaps matching TRBD2 (5 bases). Looked up from germline, CDR1 is KGHSH and CDR2 is LQKENI. The CDR3 sequence is 13 residues long. V shed 3 bases and J shed 5 bases, with 10 bases lying between them. CDR3 DNA (partial): TGTGCCAGCTCACCCGGGTCGGGGGAGACC. It translates to CASSPGSGET. From start to end, the CDR3 is CASSPGSGETQYF.

On this clone: The read falls 3 residues short of the CDR3 end, and the missing part is taken from the germline J gene. The chain joins TRBV20-1 to TRBJ1-5, with D maybe TRBD1 (5 bases). This CDR3 contains 15 residues. Trimming left V 5 bases short and J 6 bases short, with 20 bases between. Germline V gene lookup returns CDR1 DFQATT and CDR2 SNEGSKA (reference sequence). The CDR3 protein is CSAPEGARPGQPQHF. The CDR3 bases that were read are TGCAGTGCTCCCGAAGGGGCCCGTCCTGGTCAGCCC.

For this clone: Read data end 3 residues before the CDR3 end; the end is taken from the germline J gene. The chain links TRBV5-6 to TRBJ1-2, with D hard to call. V lost 0 bases and J lost 0, with 3 bases in between. This CDR3 spans 13 amino acids. Looked up from germline, CDR1 is SGHDT and CDR2 is YYEEEE. CDR3 amino acids: CASSLDSNYGYTF. The sequenced part of the CDR3 DNA is TGTGCCAGCAGCTTGGACTCTAACTATGGC.

With regard to this clone: The CDR3 end falls 3 residues outside the read, so it is completed with the germline J gene. This chain links TRBV28 with TRBJ1-2, with D uncertain. The ends were cut back, 5 bases at V and 6 bases at J, with 19 bases in the middle. Germline values: CDR1 MDHEN, CDR2 SYDVKM. The CDR3 has 15 amino acids. The DNA read from the CDR3 is TGTGCCAGCAGTCCTCCGACAAGGCCTGGGCATGGC. Translating gives CASSPPTRPGHG. The full CDR3 reads CASSPPTRPGHGYTF.

About this clone itself: The read ends 3 residues early relative to the CDR3; the germline J gene fills the gap. The chain is built from TRBV7-9 and TRBJ1-1, with 11 bases aligning to TRBD1. Trimming took 8 bases from V and 4 from J; bases not matched to a gene: 3. CDR1 and CDR2 from the germline V gene are SEHNR and FQNEAQ (reference sequence). The CDR3 is 13 residues long. The CDR3 loop reads CASRDRGGTEAFF. The part of the CDR3 DNA that was read is TGTGCCAGCCGGGACAGGGGGGGCACTGAA.

Concerning this clone itself: Coverage ceases 3 residues before the CDR3 finishes, and the germline J gene fills in the end. This rearrangement joins TRBV7-6 to TRBJ1-2, with D perhaps matching TRBD1 (6 bases). This CDR3 comprises 15 residues. Trimming shortened V by 5 bases and J by 0 bases, and 13 bases separated the two germline ends. Germline CDR1 is SGHVS and CDR2 is FNYEAQ. The covered CDR3 bases are TGTGCCAGCAGCCCTTCAGGGGCAGCTAACTATGGC. Its protein product is CASSPSGAANYG. The whole CDR3 region reads CASSPSGAANYGYTF.

On this clone: The read stops 3 residues short of the end of the CDR3; the missing end is completed from the germline J gene. This chain uses TRBV7-9 with TRBJ1-5; 9 positions agree with TRBD1. Germline V gene data show CDR1 as SEHNR and CDR2 as FQNEAQ (reference sequence). V lost 5 bases to trimming and J lost 4 bases; unmatched junction nucleotides: 3. This CDR3 contains 14 residues. The covered CDR3 bases are TGTGCCAGCAGCCGGGACAGGGATAATCAGCCC. This encodes CASSRDRDNQP. The whole CDR3 reads CASSRDRDNQPQHF.

Of note for this clone: The read finishes 3 residues shy of the CDR3 end, and the germline J gene is used to complete it. This chain links TRBV30 with TRBJ2-1; TRBD2 agrees at 14 bases. Trimming at V came to 5 bases and at J to 9 bases, leaving 6 bases not matched to a gene. Germline CDR1 is GTSNPN and CDR2 is SVGIG (reference sequence). This CDR3 contains 14 residues. CDR3: CAWGLAGGTGEQFF. The CDR3 bases that were read are TGTGCCTGGGGACTAGCGGGGGGTACGGGTGAG. Looking up the rest from reference TRBV30 and TRBJ2-1 gives the full variable domain: SQTIHQWPATLVQPVGSPLSLECTVEGTSNPNLYWYRQAAGRGLQLLFYSVGIGQISSEVPQNLSASRPQDRQFILSSKKLLLSDSGFYLCAWGLAGGTGEQFFGPGTRLTVL.

To note about this clone: The CDR3 end is not reached by the read, which stops 3 residues before it; the germline J gene fills it in. The chain employs TRBV7-3 and TRBJ1-2; D unresolved. The CDR3 length is 13 residues. Germline-derived CDR1 and CDR2 are SGHTA and FQGTGA. The CDR3 bases that were read are TGTGCCAGCAGCTCAGACCCCCAGGAAGGC. It encodes CASSSDPQEG. The whole CDR3 sequence is CASSSDPQEGYTF.